Reported below is one T cell receptor (beta chain). The data belong to a study of OX40 agonist ivuxolimab in advanced cancers. Measured with immunoSEQ multiplex PCR; TCRdb has only the in-frame clones, and not every one. The profile shows 45,000 to 50,000 clones, roughly nine tenths of them singletons. Looked up from germline, CDR1 is SGHAT and CDR2 is FQNNGV. The CDR3 is 16 amino acids. The V segment lost 5 bases and the J segment 1 base; nucleotides outside the gene matches: 9. This receptor was taken from an adult with an advanced solid tumor such as melanoma, head and neck, liver or kidney cancer. This sample comprised CD4+ or CD8+ T cells sorted from blood, obtained in a trial of the OX40 agonist ivuxolimab. The chain links TRBV11-2 to TRBJ2-7; 9 nucleotides match TRBD2. CDR3 sequence: CASSGPAGGGSYEQYF. Here the CDR3 DNA reads TGTGCCAGCAGCGGACCAGCGGGAGGTGGTTCCTACGAGCAGTACTTC.